This TCR beta chain came from a study of cytomegalovirus exposure and HLA in healthy donors. Remarks on this clone: Antigen unknown.

With 60 Vbeta and 13 Jbeta primers, the PCR was carried out. TCRdb keeps only in-frame clones here, not all; method: immunoSEQ multiplex PCR. The sample lists about 190,000 clones, about 77% occurring once. Whole-study results and caveats: CMV serostatus was the sole immune exposure information available. A later analysis appeared to link common viral pathogens to several of the most significant clusters. Highly shared sequence variants in one cluster were likely a sequencing artifact. Later analysis associated a missense DCLRE1C variant with TCR beta V- and J-gene trimming.

Source material: PBMCs. This sequence was found in a woman aged 25 to 39 in good health and CMV-seropositive.

The chain's CDR3 is CASSFLQGYEQYF. The CDR3 region has the DNA TGTGCCAGCAGCTTCTTACAGGGCTACGAGCAGTACTTC. The chain combines TRBV5-8 with TRBJ2-7; D might be TRBD1 (6 bases). The CDR3 sequence is 13 residues long. CDR1 is SGHTS, CDR2 YDEGEE, per germline. Trimming removed 2 bases from V and 3 bases from J, with 9 bases in between.